This T cell receptor beta chain was recovered during a study of T cells after posttransplantation cyclophosphamide (dated by TCRdb to the mid-2010s). Background for the entire study: T cell repertoire reconstitution was tracked by TRB sequencing after myeloablative bone marrow transplantation in which posttransplantation cyclophosphamide was used as GVHD prophylaxis. Samples from around 40 PTCy-treated patients and 16 related bone marrow donors of those patients were subjected to antigen receptor sequencing. TRB sequencing was performed on blood from all 35 or so PTCy patients with 1-year posttransplant specimens. Up to roughly 3 additional blood samples from 2 to 5.2 years after transplant were also TRB-sequenced in 3 patients, as was pretransplant blood from several patients. Because TRA and TRB clonality correlated tightly in 10 or so samples, later TCR analyses were limited to TRB. Public TRB sequences were compared against a database of over 3,000 sequences linked to responses to pathogens, tumor antigens, self-antigens and alloantigens. Overall results and qualifications from the work: The TRB repertoires of T cells infiltrating skin or the GI tract showed only limited overlap with the TRB repertoires found in blood. Donor-recipient similarity was low at 1-2 months but increased during the first year, and donor CD8+ memory clones often dominated later blood repertoires. Across roughly 45 patients, recipient CMV seropositivity and CMV reactivation were highly associated with TRB clonality; PTCy diversity was similar to CNI/methotrexate controls.

A remark on this clone: Its specific antigen is unknown. Per-base qualities were not stored, and no clone one base away is much larger.

Related bone marrow donors provided peripheral blood samples on the day of marrow donation. Peripheral blood and bone marrow mononuclear cells were isolated by Ficoll-Hypaque density centrifugation and were cryopreserved. Genomic DNA was the input for TRB sequencing, which was run either with the immunoSEQ assay at survey resolution or with the hsTCRB kit. As for how the authors treated the data: The immunoSEQ software handled initial read processing, and the LymphoSeq R package was used for repertoire analyses. Clonality was computed as 1 minus normalized Shannon entropy; Gini coefficient was also calculated for each TRB dataset. To infer phenotypes in unsorted samples, TRB sequences from sorted subsets of the recipient or donor were mapped onto the unsorted samples of the same recipient. The table comes from immuneACCESS by way of TCRdb, which keeps in-frame sequences with V and J called. Part of the clones is missing from these tables; in studies checked, under half for an unresolved V gene and the rest for unknown reasons. V, J and clone size are those of that table, while D and trimming were read from the DNA. Across this sample there are approximately 47,000 clones, with 85% to 95% seen only once. Around 3.2% of the sample goes to the ten largest clones.

Input material: PBMCs. This sequence was found in a woman between 45 and 60 years old in good health and a related stem cell transplant donor.

The CDR3 is CASRNGQGFNSPLHF. The bases read TGTGCCAGTAGAAATGGACAGGGCTTCAATTCACCCCTCCACTTT. The chain uses TRBV19 and TRBJ1-6, with 8 central nucleotides matching TRBD1. The CDR3 goes from the cysteine to the phenylalanine over 15 residues. Here the CDR3 DNA is all that survives: 45 bases in frame from base 1. V is trimmed back by 6 bases and J by 7 bases, and the junction contains 8 bases that no gene match accounts for. The germline V gene (reference sequence) gives CDR1 as LNHDA and CDR2 as SQIVND. Where the CDR3 stops, the reference TRBV19 and TRBJ1-6 genes take over; the full variable domain is DGGITQSPKYLFRKEGQNVTLSCEQNLNHDAMYWYRQDPGQGLRLIYYSQIVNDFQKGDIAEGYSVSREKKESFPLTVTSAQKNPTAFYLCASRNGQGFNSPLHFGNGTRLTVT.